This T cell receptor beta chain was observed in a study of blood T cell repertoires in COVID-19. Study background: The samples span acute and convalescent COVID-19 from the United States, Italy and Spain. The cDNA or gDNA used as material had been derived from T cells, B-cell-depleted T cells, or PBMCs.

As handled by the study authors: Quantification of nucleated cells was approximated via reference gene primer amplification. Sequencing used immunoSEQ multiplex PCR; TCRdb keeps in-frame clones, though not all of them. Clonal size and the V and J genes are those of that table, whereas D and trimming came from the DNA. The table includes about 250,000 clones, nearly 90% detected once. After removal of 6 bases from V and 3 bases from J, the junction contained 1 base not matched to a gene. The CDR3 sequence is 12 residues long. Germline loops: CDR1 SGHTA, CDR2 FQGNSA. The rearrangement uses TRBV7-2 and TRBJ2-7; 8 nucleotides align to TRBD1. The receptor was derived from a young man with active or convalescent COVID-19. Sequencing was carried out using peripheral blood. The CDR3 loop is CASSTGGYEQYF. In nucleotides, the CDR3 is TGTGCCAGCAGTACAGGGGGCTACGAGCAGTACTTC.